The 24 T cell receptor beta chains listed next were all sequenced from one sample in a study of cytomegalovirus exposure and HLA in healthy donors (dated by TCRdb to about 2017). The method was the immunoSEQ multiplex PCR assay. A mixture of 60 forward primers for TCR Vbeta segments and 13 reverse primers for TCR Jbeta segments was used in the multiplex PCR. TCRdb stores this immuneACCESS table with in-frame sequences only. Part of the clones is absent; in the studies checked, under half of the shortfall reflects unresolved V genes, and no reason is known for the rest. Within this sample are 40,000 to 55,000 clones, with roughly 76% of them counted one time only. Clones ranked in the top ten supply 2.5% to 3% of the sample. Sequenced sample: PBMCs. All receptors derive from a woman between 40 and 55 years old in good health and CMV-seropositive.

The chain links TRBV27 to TRBJ1-6; tentatively, D is TRBD1 (5 bases). CDR3 length equals 14 residues. V lost 5 bases and J lost 5, with 10 bases in between. CDR1 and CDR2 from the germline V gene are MNHEY and SMNVEV (reference sequence). CDR3: CASSGAGNNSPLHF. CDR3 bases: TGTGCCAGCAGTGGCGCAGGGAATAATTCACCCCTCCACTTT.

The genes are TRBV19 and TRBJ1-5; D is possibly TRBD1 (5 bases). CDR1 is LNHDA and CDR2 is SQIVND in the germline V gene (reference sequence). The V and J ends lost 7 bases and 4 bases respectively, with 11 bases between them. This CDR3 contains 13 residues. CDR3 sequence (DNA): TGTGCCAGTACCAGGCAGGGTAATCAGCCCCAGCATTTT. Translating it yields CASTRQGNQPQHF.

This sequence joins TRBV10-3 and TRBJ2-7; TRBD1 matches at 11 bases. The CDR3 totals 15 residues. The germline gives CDR1 ENHRY, CDR2 SYGVKD. Trimming removed 4 bases from V and 7 bases from J; junction bases left unmatched: 9. CDR3: CAISGTGTGGREQYF. The DNA for the CDR3 is TGTGCCATCAGTGGAACCGGGACAGGGGGAAGGGAGCAGTACTTC.

J is TRBJ1-2 and V is TRBV11-3, with D unresolved. The CDR3 has 15 residues. Trimming removed 6 bases at V and 2 bases at J, with 16 bases between. Germline-derived CDR1 and CDR2 are SGHNT and YENEEA. CDR3 DNA sequence: TGTGCCAGCAGTCATGTGGCGCCAGGCAACTATGGCTACACCTTC. Translation gives CASSHVAPGNYGYTF.

The V call is TRBV19, the J call TRBJ1-2; no firm D call. The V gene's germline CDR1 is LNHDA and CDR2 SQIVND (reference sequence). The CDR3 loop spans 13 amino acids. Trimming cost V 7 bases and J 4 bases, with 13 bases left between them. The CDR3: CASTARGSYGYTF. Written as DNA, the CDR3 is TGTGCCAGTACTGCCCGGGGAAGCTATGGCTACACCTTC.

As concerns this clone: Other nucleotide sequences in the sample specify the same CDR3. The J gene is TRBJ1-5, the V gene TRBV5-1; 7 bases match TRBD1. The CDR3 has 14 residues. Germline V gene data show CDR1 as SGHRS and CDR2 as YFSETQ. Germline trimming cut 4 bases from V and 2 bases from J; bases unmatched to any gene: 3. The CDR3 DNA follows: TGCGCCAGCAGCCCTACAGGGGGCAATCAGCCCCAGCATTTT. Translation: CASSPTGGNQPQHF.

The chain has TRBV10-3 and TRBJ1-4; D gene uncertain. Trimming took 9 bases from V and 12 from J, leaving 14 bases between them. Looked up from germline, CDR1 is ENHRY and CDR2 is SYGVKD. The CDR3 totals 11 residues. CDR3 nucleotide sequence: TGTGCCATACCGTGCCTGGAGGAACTGTTTTTT. Amino acid sequence: CAIPCLEELFF.

The chain's CDR3 is CASRRSLSEAFF. The DNA for the CDR3 is TGTGCCAGCAGAAGGAGTTTATCTGAAGCTTTCTTT. The chain couples TRBV28 to TRBJ1-1; D gene ambiguous. V lost 6 bases to trimming and J lost 6 bases, with 11 bases between them. Looked up from germline, CDR1 is MDHEN and CDR2 is SYDVKM. The CDR3 is made up of 12 amino acids. Full variable domain (rest looked up from reference TRBV28 and TRBJ1-1): DVKVTQSSRYLVKRTGEKVFLECVQDMDHENMFWYRQDPGLGLRLIYFSYDVKMKEKGDIPEGYSVSREKKERFSLILESASTNQTSMYLCASRRSLSEAFFGQGTRLTVV.

J is TRBJ2-7 and V is TRBV13, with 10 bases fitting TRBD1. Unmatched junction bases numbered 3, after V lost 7 bases and J lost 3 bases. Germline V lookup: CDR1 PRHDT, CDR2 FYEKMQ (reference sequence). The CDR3 runs 13 residues. CDR3 loop: CASKGQGDYEQYF. CDR3 DNA sequence: TGTGCCAGCAAAGGACAGGGGGACTACGAGCAGTACTTC.

V usage is TRBV5-1 and J usage is TRBJ2-7; possibly TRBD2 for D (6 bases). Per the germline V gene, CDR1 is SGHRS and CDR2 is YFSETQ. The CDR3 contains 14 residues. V lost 3 bases and J lost 0, with 10 bases in between. CDR3 amino acids: CASSWGVSSYEQYF. The DNA of the CDR3 is TGCGCCAGCAGCTGGGGGGTCAGCTCCTACGAGCAGTACTTC.

V is TRBV7-9 and J is TRBJ1-2, with D uncertain. V was pared by 5 bases and J by 4 bases, with 14 bases between. The CDR3 runs 14 residues. The germline V gene has CDR1 SEHNR and CDR2 FQNEAQ (reference sequence). Written as DNA, the CDR3 is TGTGCCAGCAGCCCGAGCCGGTCCGGCTATGGCTACACCTTC. Amino acid sequence: CASSPSRSGYGYTF.

V and J are TRBV7-7 and TRBJ1-5, with D unclear. The CDR3 runs to 12 residues. The V and J ends lost 9 bases and 2 bases respectively, with 8 bases between them. Germline values: CDR1 SSHAT, CDR2 FNYEAQ (reference sequence). The DNA of the CDR3 is TGTGCCAGGTCTCCCTGCAATCAGCCCCAGCATTTT. Protein product: CARSPCNQPQHF.

The rearrangement links TRBV6-5 to TRBJ2-1; 14 positions match TRBD2. With 4 bases clipped from V and 4 bases from J, the junction kept 3 bases outside the gene matches. The CDR3 loop spans 16 amino acids. Germline V gene data show CDR1 as MNHEY and CDR2 as SVGAGI. The CDR3 protein is CASSSGTSGGYNEQFF. Written as DNA, the CDR3 is TGTGCCAGCAGTTCCGGGACTAGCGGGGGATACAATGAGCAGTTCTTC.

The chain has TRBV5-1 and TRBJ2-5, with 9 bases aligning to TRBD1. The CDR3 has 15 residues. The J segment lost 3 bases and the V segment lost 2 bases, leaving 5 bases of the junction unmatched. Germline V gene sequence: CDR1 SGHRS, CDR2 YFSETQ. CDR3 coding DNA: TGCGCCAGCAGCTTCGACCGGGACAGGGAAGAGACCCAGTACTTC. It translates to CASSFDRDREETQYF.

The chain is built from TRBV18 and TRBJ2-3, with TRBD2 matching 15 bases. CDR3 length: 21 residues. V was pared by 3 bases and J by 1 base, with 14 bases of the junction left unmatched. Per the germline V gene, CDR1 is KGHSH and CDR2 is LQKENI. This CDR3 is CASSPLTGTSGGRRGTDTQYF. In nucleotides, the CDR3 is TGTGCCAGCTCACCGCTTACCGGGACTAGCGGGGGGCGCCGGGGCACAGATACGCAGTATTTT.

The V call is TRBV6-1, the J call TRBJ2-7, with 7 bases aligning to TRBD1. The CDR3 has 14 residues. Trimming cost V 5 bases and J 2 bases; bases outside gene matches: 6. Germline CDR1 MNHNS, CDR2 SASEGT. CDR3 sequence: CASSSGQLTYEQYF. CDR3 bases: TGTGCCAGCAGTTCGGGACAGTTAACCTACGAGCAGTACTTC.

The chain is built from TRBV5-1 and TRBJ1-2; TRBD1 matches at 8 bases. The V segment lost 4 bases and the J segment 7 bases; nucleotides outside the gene matches: 9. The CDR3 runs 14 residues. The germline gives CDR1 SGHRS, CDR2 YFSETQ. The CDR3 DNA sequence: TGCGCCAGCAGCCGGGACACAGGGGGGCCTGGCTACACCTTC. Its translation is CASSRDTGGPGYTF.

The rearrangement joins TRBV30 to TRBJ2-7; 7 positions agree with TRBD1. The germline V gene has CDR1 GTSNPN and CDR2 SVGIG (reference sequence). This CDR3 is built from 14 residues. V lost 3 bases, J lost 0 bases, and 5 bases stayed unmatched. The CDR3 DNA is TGTGCCTGGAGGATGAGGGGGCTCTCCTACGAGCAGTACTTC. Translation gives CAWRMRGLSYEQYF. Using reference TRBV30 and TRBJ2-7 for the parts outside the CDR3, the full variable domain is SQTIHQWPATLVQPVGSPLSLECTVEGTSNPNLYWYRQAAGRGLQLLFYSVGIGQISSEVPQNLSASRPQDRQFILSSKKLLLSDSGFYLCAWRMRGLSYEQYFGPGTRLTVT.

The chain combines TRBV5-4 with TRBJ2-1, with 11 nucleotides matching TRBD2. This CDR3 comprises 16 residues. Germline trimming cut 4 bases from V and 6 bases from J; bases unmatched to any gene: 9. Per the germline V gene, CDR1 is SGHNT and CDR2 is YYREEE (reference sequence). In nucleotides, the CDR3 is TGTGCCAGCAGCCCCCTGACTAGCGGGGTAAGCAATGAGCAGTTCTTC. This sequence encodes CASSPLTSGVSNEQFF.

The chain links TRBV5-5 to TRBJ1-1; D may be TRBD1 (5 bases). V lost 0 bases to trimming and J lost 5 bases, with 8 bases between them. Germline values: CDR1 SGHKS, CDR2 YYEKEE (reference sequence). This CDR3 region has 13 residues. CDR3 in amino acids: CASSLEGRTEAFF. As DNA, the CDR3 is TGTGCCAGCAGCTTGGAGGGGCGGACTGAAGCTTTCTTT.

The CDR3, as DNA: TGTGCCAGCAGGGGACAGGGGGCTTACGAGCAGTACTTC. Protein product: CASRGQGAYEQYF. The rearrangement links TRBV28 to TRBJ2-7, with TRBD1 identical over 12 bases. CDR1 and CDR2 (germline): MDHEN, SYDVKM. V shed 6 bases and J 4 bases; nucleotides not matched to a gene: 1. The CDR3 length is 13 residues.

J is TRBJ1-2 and V is TRBV30; TRBD1 is a possible D gene (6 bases). CDR1 GTSNPN and CDR2 SVGIG come from the germline V gene (reference sequence). V was clipped by 0 bases and J by 3 bases, with 14 bases between them. The CDR3 consists of 15 residues. Here the CDR3 reads CAWSVWGQSYYGYTF. CDR3 nucleotide sequence: TGTGCCTGGAGTGTATGGGGGCAGTCCTACTATGGCTACACCTTC. Using reference TRBV30 and TRBJ1-2 for the parts outside the CDR3, the full variable domain is SQTIHQWPATLVQPVGSPLSLECTVEGTSNPNLYWYRQAAGRGLQLLFYSVGIGQISSEVPQNLSASRPQDRQFILSSKKLLLSDSGFYLCAWSVWGQSYYGYTFGSGTRLTVV.

The table lists this clone with a count of one. One junction end does not reproduce the germline sequence, and a read error may be involved. The genes are TRBV9 and TRBJ2-1; D may be TRBD1 (5 bases). CDR1 is SGDLS, CDR2 YYNGEE, per germline. The length of the CDR3 is 14 residues. CDR3 nucleotide sequence: TGTGCCAGCAACGTAGTAGGGGTGGGTAATGAGCAGTTCTTC. Protein product: CASNVVGVGNEQFF.

The chain combines TRBV5-1 with TRBJ1-1, with D maybe TRBD1 (6 bases). CDR1 and CDR2 from the germline V gene are SGHRS and YFSETQ. The CDR3 sequence is 14 residues long. V was pared by 4 bases and J by 1 base, with 11 bases between. CDR3 amino acids: CASSVRQENTEAFF. For the CDR3, the DNA is TGCGCCAGCAGCGTTCGACAGGAGAACACTGAAGCTTTCTTT.